Listed below are T cell receptor beta chains from one sample, sequenced in a study of PD-L1 blockade in urothelial cancer. Some clones are missing from TCRdb's copy, which holds only in-frame ones; the method was immunoSEQ multiplex PCR. The sample has about 76,000 clones, 80% to 95% seen once. Specimen: PBMCs, collected around atezolizumab (anti-PD-L1) treatment. The receptor set was obtained from a woman older than 75 with urothelial cancer. Both conserved end residues are part of each CDR3. A D gene is named only where the DNA matches it firmly. Size is omitted from some rows. Given values are once, few, many or a class for expanded clones.

v_gene	j_gene	abundance	d_gene	CDR3aa	CDR3nt
TRBV15	TRBJ2-2	.	.	CATSAVMNTGELFF	TGTGCCACCAGCGCAGTAATGAACACCGGGGAGCTGTTTTTT
TRBV6-4	TRBJ1-5	.	.	CASSLTREQPQHF	TGTGCCAGCAGTCTTACGCGAGAACAGCCCCAGCATTTT
TRBV10-2	TRBJ2-3	.	.	CASSATDTQYF	TGCGCCAGCAGTGCCACTGATACGCAGTATTTT
TRBV28	TRBJ2-4	.	TRBD2	CASSLPSGSGSIQYF	TGTGCCAGCAGCCTACCCAGCGGGAGTGGGAGCATTCAGTACTTC
TRBV30	TRBJ2-5	.	TRBD1	CAWRAMGQGAAQYF	TGTGCCTGGAGAGCGATGGGGCAGGGGGCGGCCCAGTACTTC
TRBV11-3	TRBJ2-7	once	.	CASSHRDLHEQYF	TGTGCCAGCAGCCACAGGGACCTCCACGAGCAGTACTTC
TRBV28	TRBJ1-5	.	.	CASTLGGNNQPQHF	TGTGCCAGCACTCTAGGAGGGAACAATCAGCCCCAGCATTTT
TRBV18	TRBJ2-3	.	.	CASSPNPSVNTDTQYF	TGTGCCAGCTCACCAAATCCTAGCGTAAACACAGATACGCAGTATTTT
TRBV2	TRBJ1-1	.	TRBD1	CASSLATGGNTEAFF	TGTGCCAGCTCCTTAGCGACAGGGGGGAACACTGAAGCTTTCTTT
TRBV15	TRBJ2-1	.	.	CATSNRVANNEQFF	TGTGCCACCAGCAACCGGGTGGCTAACAATGAGCAGTTCTTC
TRBV19	TRBJ2-7	.	TRBD2	CASSIVASGEQYF	TGTGCCAGTAGTATAGTTGCTAGCGGCGAGCAGTACTTC
TRBV7-8	TRBJ2-5	.	TRBD2	CASSLNLAGGETVRKTQYF	TGTGCCAGCAGCTTAAACCTAGCGGGAGGAGAAACGGTTAGAAAGACCCAGTACTTC
TRBV27	TRBJ2-3	once	TRBD2	CASSFGYGGRIVDTQYF	TGTGCCAGCAGTTTTGGCTACGGCGGGAGAATAGTAGATACGCAGTATTTT
TRBV7-9	TRBJ2-3	.	.	CASSLWQRDRMTQYF	TGTGCCAGCAGCTTATGGCAACGGGATAGGATGACGCAGTATTTT
TRBV7-3	TRBJ2-1	.	.	CASSQRGGSYNEQFF	TGTGCCAGCAGCCAAAGGGGGGGCTCCTACAATGAGCAGTTCTTC
TRBV5-8	TRBJ2-1	.	TRBD2	CASSFGLGGRNEQFF	TGTGCCAGCAGTTTTGGACTGGGAGGGAGGAATGAGCAGTTCTTC
TRBV28	TRBJ2-7	once	.	CASSGTLPPSF	TGTGCCAGCAGTGGTACCCTACCCCCAAGCTTC
TRBV11-2	TRBJ2-3	.	TRBD1	CASSSGQGFTDTQYF	TGTGCCAGCAGCTCGGGACAGGGTTTCACAGATACGCAGTATTTT
TRBV27	TRBJ1-3	.	.	CASSSLTASSGNTIYF	TGTGCCAGCAGTTCCCTGACAGCTAGCTCTGGAAACACCATATATTTT
TRBV7-9	TRBJ2-5	.	.	CASSEGGSQETQYF	TGTGCCAGCAGCGAGGGGGGGAGCCAAGAGACCCAGTACTTC